Below, 7 T cell receptor beta chains from the same sample are listed, as sequenced in a study of CD8 T cells in ankylosing spondylitis listed by TCRdb under 2017. The library was generated by 5' RACE. Sequencing instrument: Illumina MiSeq. TCRdb reworked the public reads: Q25 trimming with fastp, MiXCR clone assembly, productive beta chains retained. Duplicate CDR3 protein sequences are folded into a single record with the most common DNA and genes. The sample yields about 18,000 distinct CDR3 sequences; over 7% were counted once. The leading ten clones occupy 30% to 45% of the sample. The sample was blood. The origin of the receptors is a male donor with ankylosing spondylitis or in good health (not recorded which).

This clonotype was picked up many times. The chain recombines TRBV20-1 with TRBJ2-2, with 8 bases identical to TRBD1. This CDR3 is 15 amino acids long. V was pared by 4 bases and J by 0 bases, with 4 bases of the junction left unmatched. Per the germline V gene, CDR1 is DFQATT and CDR2 is SNEGSKA (reference sequence). In nucleotides, the CDR3 is TGCAGTGCTACGGGACAGGCTGCGAACACCGGGGAGCTGTTTTTT. As protein: CSATGQAANTGELFF.

This clonotype was detected a few times. The chain recombines TRBV21-1 with TRBJ1-3. TRBV21-1 counts as a pseudogene. This CDR3 comprises 19 residues. The CDR3 nucleotides are TGTGCCAGCAGCAAAGTGGATATCGGGCTCGCACCCTCTGGAAACACCATATATTTT. It specifies CASSKVDIGLAPSGNTIYF.

This chain uses TRBV7-2 with TRBJ1-1; D unclear. Trimming pared 0 bases from V and 1 base from J, leaving 6 bases between. Germline assignment: CDR1 SGHTA and CDR2 FQGNSA. This CDR3 region has 14 residues. CDR3 amino acids: CASSLARANTEAFF. The CDR3, as DNA: TGTGCCAGCAGCTTAGCGCGGGCGAACACTGAAGCTTTCTTT.

About this clonotype: This may arise from a read error, as a much more abundant clone is one base away. The chain joins TRBV27 to TRBJ2-1; D possibly uses TRBD1 or TRBD2 (5 bases each). The germline V gene encodes CDR1 MNHEY and CDR2 SMNVEV (reference sequence). The CDR3 is 17 amino acids. Trimming stripped 3 bases from V and 2 bases from J, with 17 bases between. The CDR3 sequence: CASSFLGDQGTYNEQFF. The CDR3 DNA reads as TGTGCCAGCAGTTTTTTGGGGGACCAAGGCACCTACAATGAGCAGTTCTTC.

This clonotype was found many times. The chain is built from TRBV7-2 and TRBJ2-7; no clear D gene. Germline CDR1 and CDR2: SGHTA and FQGNSA. The CDR3 is 15 amino acids. V was trimmed by 5 bases and J by 0 bases, leaving 14 bases between them. This CDR3 reads CASSLHSSSSYEQYF. In nucleotides, the CDR3 is TGTGCCAGCAGCCTGCACTCCTCGAGCTCCTACGAGCAGTACTTC.

The table lists this clonotype with many counts. The DNA of the CDR3 is TGCAGTGCTACCTTGGGACCATACAATGAGCAGTTCTTC. Its translation: CSATLGPYNEQFF. The chain links TRBV20-1 to TRBJ2-1; D tentatively fits TRBD1 or TRBD2 (5 bases each). Trimming cost V 4 bases and J 4 bases, with 11 bases left between them. Germline V CDR1 and CDR2: DFQATT, SNEGSKA (reference sequence). The length of the CDR3 is 13 residues.

The genes are TRBV12-3 or TRBV12-4 and TRBJ2-2; 9 nucleotides agree with TRBD2. The CDR3 has 15 amino acids. After removal of 4 bases from V and 6 bases from J, the junction contained 6 bases not matched to a gene. The CDR3 region is CASSYGTSFPGELFF. For the CDR3, the DNA is TGTGCCAGCAGTTATGGGACTAGCTTTCCCGGGGAGCTGTTTTTT.